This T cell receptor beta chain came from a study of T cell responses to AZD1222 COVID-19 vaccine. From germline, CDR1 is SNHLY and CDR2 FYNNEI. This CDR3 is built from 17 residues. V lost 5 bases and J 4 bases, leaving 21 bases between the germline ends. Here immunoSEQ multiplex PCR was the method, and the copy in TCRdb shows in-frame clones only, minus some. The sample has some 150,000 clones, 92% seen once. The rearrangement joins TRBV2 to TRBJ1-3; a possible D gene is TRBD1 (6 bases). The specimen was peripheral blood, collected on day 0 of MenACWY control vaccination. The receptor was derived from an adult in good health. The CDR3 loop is CASSLKGGRGGGNTIYF. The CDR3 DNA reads TGTGCCAGCAGTCTAAAAGGAGGCAGGGGAGGCGGAAACACCATATATTTT. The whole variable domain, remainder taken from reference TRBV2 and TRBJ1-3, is EPEVTQTPSHQVTQMGQEVILRCVPISNHLYFYWYRQILGQKVEFLVSFYNNEISEKSEIFDDQFSVERPDGSNFTLKIRSTKLEDSAMYFCASSLKGGRGGGNTIYFGEGSWLTVV.